This TCR beta chain came from a study of T cells expressing NK-cell markers. As for the study in general: HCMV serostatus: seven of eight sequenced donors positive, one negative.

In the case of this clonotype: Its matching antigen is unknown.

Germline V gene data show CDR1 as SGHNT and CDR2 as YENEEA. The length of the CDR3 is 16 residues. General study results and limits: Similarly, these clonotypes led the CD3+CD56-NKG2C+ fraction as well in a few donors.

Template switching by 5'RACE with UMIs generated the TCR beta cDNA. For each CDR3 protein, TCRdb gives one entry from its re-call of the 5' RACE reads, without DNA. The data include 550,000 or so distinct CDR3 sequences; the top ten clones carry approximately 3.6%. The chain recombines TRBV11-3 with TRBJ1-6; TCRdb's assignment of TRBD1 cannot be checked, as there is no DNA. The source is a man younger than 30 in good health. The sample consisted of blood T cells: a sorted CD56 or NKG2C T cell subset, CD4+ or CD8+ T cells, or bulk PBMC T cells (not recorded which). The chain's CDR3 is CASSLDPLQGNSPLHF.